This record looks at one T cell receptor (beta chain) sequence and its context. This record comes from a study of shared clonotypes between healthy human individuals. CDR3 length: 12 amino acids. Germline values: CDR1 SNHLY, CDR2 FYNNEI. Trimming took off 4 bases at V and 6 bases at J, with 9 bases between the two ends. TCRdb's table, derived via immunoSEQ multiplex PCR, lists solely in-frame clones and lacks some. The data contain some 2,500,000 clones, 93% of them singletons. Sample: naive CD4+ T cells from PBMCs. Regarding subset: CD45RA+ positively selected. The receptor was isolated from a man between 18 and 35 years old in good health. Some clones in this sample may be carry-over from other donors' samples. The chain carries TRBV2 and TRBJ1-2; the D is unclear. In DNA form, the CDR3 reads TGTGCCAGCAGTGCGTGGGAGAATGGCTACACCTTC. As protein: CASSAWENGYTF. The full variable domain, rest sourced from reference TRBV2 and TRBJ1-2, is EPEVTQTPSHQVTQMGQEVILRCVPISNHLYFYWYRQILGQKVEFLVSFYNNEISEKSEIFDDQFSVERPDGSNFTLKIRSTKLEDSAMYFCASSAWENGYTFGSGTRLTVV.